A selection of T cell receptor beta chains follows, all from one sample in a study of blood T cell repertoires in COVID-19. Produced via immunoSEQ multiplex PCR; TCRdb's table is partial and in-frame only. The sample records about 150,000 clones, around 84% being singletons. Sequenced sample: peripheral blood. Receptor source: a woman between 45 and 65 years old with acute or convalescent COVID-19. The CDR3 runs from the conserved cysteine through the conserved F or W. The D gene is left open where the match is weak. Expanded clones are given a class, and other clones once, few, many or no size at all.

j_gene: TRBJ1-1
v_gene: TRBV6-2/TRBV6-3
d_gene: NA
abundance: once
CDR3nt: TGTGCCAGCAGCCACATTCCAGGCGGGGCGGAACATGCTGAAGCTTTCTTT
CDR3aa: CASSHIPGGAEHAEAFF

j_gene: TRBJ1-2
v_gene: TRBV7-9
d_gene: NA
abundance: NA
CDR3nt: TGTGCCAGCAGCTTCAATCAGGGCTACACCTTC
CDR3aa: CASSFNQGYTF

j_gene: TRBJ1-2
v_gene: TRBV6-1
d_gene: TRBD1
abundance: NA
CDR3nt: TGTGCCAGCAGTGAAGGTGAGGACAGGTTCTTCTATGGCTACACCTTC
CDR3aa: CASSEGEDRFFYGYTF

j_gene: TRBJ1-2
v_gene: TRBV19
d_gene: NA
abundance: NA
CDR3nt: TGTGCCAGTAGCGGGGGGGCGCGCGGCTACACCTTC
CDR3aa: CASSGGARGYTF

j_gene: TRBJ2-2
v_gene: TRBV6-5
d_gene: NA
abundance: NA
CDR3nt: TGTGCCTTATTGCCACAGAACACCGGGGAGCTGTTTTTT
CDR3aa: CALLPQNTGELFF

j_gene: TRBJ1-1
v_gene: TRBV5-4
d_gene: NA
abundance: once
CDR3nt: TGTGCCAGCAGCCTCCCGGTCAGAGGAAACACTGAAGCTTTCTTT
CDR3aa: CASSLPVRGNTEAFF

j_gene: TRBJ1-1
v_gene: TRBV9
d_gene: NA
abundance: NA
CDR3nt: TGTGCCAGCAGCGTAGACAGGAACACTGAAGCTTTCTTT
CDR3aa: CASSVDRNTEAFF

j_gene: TRBJ1-1
v_gene: TRBV19
d_gene: NA
abundance: NA
CDR3nt: TGTGCCAGTCAACTCCTGGCGGGCTTGGCCACTGAAGCTTTCTTT
CDR3aa: CASQLLAGLATEAFF

j_gene: TRBJ1-6
v_gene: TRBV12-5
d_gene: NA
abundance: NA
CDR3nt: TGTGCTAGTGGTTTGGTAAGGGGACCCCTCCACTTT
CDR3aa: CASGLVRGPLHF

j_gene: TRBJ2-5
v_gene: TRBV19
d_gene: TRBD1
abundance: NA
CDR3nt: TGTGCCACCTGGGACAGGGGTGGCCAAGAGACCCAGTACTTC
CDR3aa: CATWDRGGQETQYF

j_gene: TRBJ2-2
v_gene: TRBV3-1/TRBV3-2
d_gene: TRBD1
abundance: NA
CDR3nt: TGTGCCAGCAGCCCACGGACAGGCACCACTTACACCGGGGAGCTGTTTTTT
CDR3aa: CASSPRTGTTYTGELFF

j_gene: TRBJ2-5
v_gene: TRBV5-1
d_gene: TRBD1
abundance: NA
CDR3nt: TGCGCCAGCAGCCCGGAAGGCAGGGGGCAAGAGACCCAGTACTTC
CDR3aa: CASSPEGRGQETQYF

j_gene: TRBJ2-1
v_gene: TRBV11-3
d_gene: NA
abundance: NA
CDR3nt: TGTGCCAGCAGCCTCAGGGGATCGGGCAATGAGCAGTTCTTC
CDR3aa: CASSLRGSGNEQFF

j_gene: TRBJ1-1
v_gene: TRBV20-1
d_gene: NA
abundance: once
CDR3nt: TGCAGTGCTAGTGGCGGGGGACCGAACACTGAAGCTTTCTTT
CDR3aa: CSASGGGPNTEAFF

j_gene: TRBJ2-2
v_gene: TRBV7-9
d_gene: NA
abundance: NA
CDR3nt: TGTGCCAGCAGCTTACTACTGGAGGGAACCGGGGAGCTGTTTTTT
CDR3aa: CASSLLLEGTGELFF

j_gene: TRBJ2-3
v_gene: TRBV3-1/TRBV3-2
d_gene: TRBD2
abundance: NA
CDR3nt: TGTGCCAGCAGCCTAGGACTAGCGGGGACAGATACGCAGTATTTT
CDR3aa: CASSLGLAGTDTQYF

j_gene: TRBJ1-1
v_gene: TRBV25-1
d_gene: TRBD1
abundance: NA
CDR3nt: TGTGCCAGCAGCTCACCGACAGGGGATAGGGGCACTGAAGCTTTCTTT
CDR3aa: CASSSPTGDRGTEAFF

j_gene: TRBJ1-6
v_gene: TRBV14
d_gene: NA
abundance: NA
CDR3nt: TGTGCCAGCAGCCAAGATATACTAAATTCACCCCTCCACTTT
CDR3aa: CASSQDILNSPLHF

j_gene: TRBJ1-5
v_gene: TRBV27
d_gene: NA
abundance: NA
CDR3nt: TGTGCCAGCAGTTATCAGGGGCTGAGCAATCAGCCCCAGCATTTT
CDR3aa: CASSYQGLSNQPQHF

j_gene: TRBJ1-1
v_gene: TRBV4-2
d_gene: NA
abundance: NA
CDR3nt: TGTGCCAGCAGCCAAAGAGATAACACTGAAGCTTTCTTT
CDR3aa: CASSQRDNTEAFF

j_gene: TRBJ2-1
v_gene: TRBV5-1
d_gene: TRBD2
abundance: NA
CDR3nt: TGCGCCAGCAGGATCCTAGCGGGGGGGTACAATGAGCAGTTCTTC
CDR3aa: CASRILAGGYNEQFF

j_gene: TRBJ2-7
v_gene: TRBV5-6
d_gene: NA
abundance: NA
CDR3nt: TGTGCCAGCAGCTTGGCTGAGGACAGCCCCTACGAGCAGTACTTC
CDR3aa: CASSLAEDSPYEQYF

j_gene: TRBJ1-1
v_gene: TRBV6-2/TRBV6-3
d_gene: NA
abundance: NA
CDR3nt: TGTGCCAGCAGTTACCCCCACCTGGGCAACACTGAAGCTTTCTTT
CDR3aa: CASSYPHLGNTEAFF

j_gene: TRBJ2-3
v_gene: TRBV6-5
d_gene: TRBD2
abundance: NA
CDR3nt: TGTGCCAGCAGTCTGACTAGCGGGTTTACAGATACGCAGTATTTT
CDR3aa: CASSLTSGFTDTQYF

j_gene: TRBJ1-1
v_gene: TRBV19
d_gene: TRBD1
abundance: NA
CDR3nt: TGTGCCAGTAGCCCTGACAGGGGGAGAGCTTTCTTT
CDR3aa: CASSPDRGRAFF

j_gene: TRBJ1-2
v_gene: TRBV6-6
d_gene: TRBD1
abundance: NA
CDR3nt: TGTGCCAGCAGTTACTCGGGAGGGACAGGGGATGGCTACACCTTC
CDR3aa: CASSYSGGTGDGYTF

j_gene: TRBJ1-3
v_gene: TRBV29-1
d_gene: NA
abundance: NA
CDR3nt: TGCAGCGTTGTCATGGGGGCTGTGGGAAACACCATATATTTT
CDR3aa: CSVVMGAVGNTIYF

j_gene: TRBJ2-5
v_gene: TRBV5-6
d_gene: TRBD2
abundance: NA
CDR3nt: TGTGCCAGCGCTTGGCGGGCGGGGGGGGAGACCCAGTACTTC
CDR3aa: CASAWRAGGETQYF

j_gene: TRBJ1-3
v_gene: TRBV11-2
d_gene: TRBD1
abundance: NA
CDR3nt: TGTGCCAGCAGCTTCGGGACAGCTGGAAACACCATATATTTT
CDR3aa: CASSFGTAGNTIYF

j_gene: TRBJ2-1
v_gene: TRBV7-3
d_gene: TRBD1
abundance: NA
CDR3nt: TGTGCCAGCAGCTTGGGTGCGGACAGGGGGCGAAATGAGCAGTTCTTC
CDR3aa: CASSLGADRGRNEQFF

j_gene: TRBJ1-4
v_gene: TRBV10-2
d_gene: TRBD1
abundance: NA
CDR3nt: TGCGCCAGCAGGTCCGGGACAGGGCTTGTGATGGACGAAAAACTGTTTTTT
CDR3aa: CASRSGTGLVMDEKLFF

j_gene: TRBJ1-3
v_gene: TRBV6-5
d_gene: TRBD1
abundance: few
CDR3nt: TGTGCCAGCAGCTTAACCACAGGGGACGGCACCATATATTTT
CDR3aa: CASSLTTGDGTIYF

j_gene: TRBJ1-6
v_gene: TRBV30
d_gene: NA
abundance: NA
CDR3nt: TGTGCCTGGAGTTTAAACATCGTCTCCTATAATTCACCCCTCCACTTT
CDR3aa: CAWSLNIVSYNSPLHF

j_gene: TRBJ2-1
v_gene: TRBV30
d_gene: TRBD2
abundance: NA
CDR3nt: TGTGCCTGGAGTGTACTAGCGGGCTACAATGAGCAGTTCTTC
CDR3aa: CAWSVLAGYNEQFF

j_gene: TRBJ1-1
v_gene: TRBV6-2/TRBV6-3
d_gene: TRBD1
abundance: few
CDR3nt: TGTGCCAGCAGTTACGGGACAGGGTCAGACACTGAAGCTTTCTTT
CDR3aa: CASSYGTGSDTEAFF

j_gene: TRBJ1-6
v_gene: TRBV4-3
d_gene: NA
abundance: NA
CDR3nt: TGCGCCAGCAGCCCCGATTCTTCCGGGGGTTCACCCCTCCACTTT
CDR3aa: CASSPDSSGGSPLHF

j_gene: TRBJ1-2
v_gene: TRBV7-9
d_gene: NA
abundance: once
CDR3nt: TGTGCCAGCAGCTTTGGGACAACCCCTTTATTTGGCTACACCTTC
CDR3aa: CASSFGTTPLFGYTF

j_gene: TRBJ1-1
v_gene: TRBV27
d_gene: NA
abundance: NA
CDR3nt: TGTGCCAGCAGTTTTGTAGGTTGGCAGGTAAGGGGCACTGAAGCTTTCTTT
CDR3aa: CASSFVGWQVRGTEAFF

j_gene: TRBJ1-2
v_gene: TRBV4-3
d_gene: NA
abundance: NA
CDR3nt: TGCGCCAGCAGCCTAATACAGGGTGAGGGCTACACCTTC
CDR3aa: CASSLIQGEGYTF

j_gene: TRBJ2-7
v_gene: TRBV7-2
d_gene: TRBD2
abundance: NA
CDR3nt: TGTGCCAGCAGTCCTGACAGCGGGGGATCGGATGGCGAGCAGTACTTC
CDR3aa: CASSPDSGGSDGEQYF

j_gene: TRBJ1-2
v_gene: TRBV6-5
d_gene: NA
abundance: NA
CDR3nt: TGTGCCAGCGCCGGATCAGGGAGGGATGGCTACACCTTC
CDR3aa: CASAGSGRDGYTF